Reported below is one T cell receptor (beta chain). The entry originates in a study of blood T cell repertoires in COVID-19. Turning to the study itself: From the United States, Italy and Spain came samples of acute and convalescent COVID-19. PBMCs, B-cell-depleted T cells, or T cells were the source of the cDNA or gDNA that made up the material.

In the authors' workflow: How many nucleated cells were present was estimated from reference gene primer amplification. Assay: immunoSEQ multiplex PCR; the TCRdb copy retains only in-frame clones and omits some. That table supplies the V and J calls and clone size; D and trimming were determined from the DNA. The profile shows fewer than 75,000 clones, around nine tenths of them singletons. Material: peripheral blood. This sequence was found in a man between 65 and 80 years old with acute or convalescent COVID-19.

CDR3 bases: TGTGCCAGCAGTTACTCGAAAGGAGAAGGAACCTACGAGCAGTACTTC. Amino acid sequence: CASSYSKGEGTYEQYF. V usage is TRBV6-2 or TRBV6-3 and J usage is TRBJ2-7; no clear D gene. Trimming removed 0 bases at V and 2 bases at J, with 14 bases between. CDR1 is MNHEY and CDR2 is SVGEGT in the germline V gene. The CDR3 length is 16 residues.